A single sample is the source of the 24 T cell receptor beta chains below, sequenced in a study of tumor and adjacent non-tumor tissue in lung cancer. This sample's RNA came from whole unsorted tissue. More than 3 cm separated this lung sample from the edge of the tumor. Three rounds of nested PCR, following a modified ARM-PCR protocol, produced the TCRbeta library. TCRdb re-derived calls from the multiplex PCR reads in MiXCR, one entry per CDR3 protein. This sample carries 90,000 to 120,000 distinct CDR3 sequences, approximately 65% of them seen once, and the ten largest clones take roughly 20%. Sequenced sample: distant non-tumor lung tissue. The receptors originated from a man aged 25-45 years with non-small cell lung cancer.

The V gene is TRBV4-1, the J gene TRBJ1-5, with 8 bases that match TRBD1. Looked up from germline, CDR1 is MGHRA and CDR2 is YSYEKL. CDR3 length: 18 residues. Trimming removed 2 bases from V and 6 bases from J; junction bases left unmatched: 15. CDR3 in DNA: TGCGCCAGCAGCCAACAACCTTCCTATGGACAGGGCAGTCAGCCCCAGCATTTT. The encoded protein is CASSQQPSYGQGSQPQHF.

V is TRBV9 and J is TRBJ2-6; no reliable D call. V dropped 3 bases and J dropped 4 bases, with 8 bases sitting between them. The CDR3 sequence is 14 residues long. From germline, CDR1 is SGDLS and CDR2 YYNGEE. The CDR3 DNA reads as TGTGCCAGCAGCGCTACACTGGGGGCCAACGTCCTGACTTTC. It specifies CASSATLGANVLTF. Complete variable domain (other parts from reference TRBV9 and TRBJ2-6): DSGVTQTPKHLITATGQRVTLRCSPRSGDLSVYWYQQSLDQGLQFLIQYYNGEERAKGNILERFSAQQFPDLHSELNLSSLELGDSALYFCASSATLGANVLTFGAGSRLTVL.

Notes on this clonotype: A junction end diverges from the germline sequence, so it may reflect a read error. The chain employs TRBV12-3 or TRBV12-4 and TRBJ2-3; TRBD2 might be the D (7 bases). CDR3 size: 16 residues. The CDR3 reads CASSLAQGRAEDTQYF. The CDR3 DNA sequence: TGTGCCAGCAGTTTAGCGCAGGGGAGGGCGGAAGATACACAGTATTTT.

With respect to this clonotype: A junction end diverges from the germline sequence, so it may reflect a read error. This chain joins TRBV11-2 and TRBJ2-1; 9 positions agree with TRBD2. The CDR3 totals 15 residues. In germline, CDR1 is SGHAT, CDR2 FQNNGV. The CDR3 spells CARSFIAGGNNEQFF. CDR3 in DNA: TGTGCCAGAAGCTTTATTGCGGGAGGGAACAATGAGCAATTCTTC.

Comments on this clonotype: An end of the junction does not agree with germline; a read error may underlie this. V and J are TRBV20-1 and TRBJ1-1, with no clear D. The CDR3 sequence is 14 residues long. Germline V CDR1 and CDR2: DFQATT, SNEGSKA (reference sequence). CDR3 nucleotide sequence: TGCACTGCCCCCCACCCCCACATGAATACTGAAGCTTTCTTT. Encoded protein: CTAPHPHMNTEAFF.

Comments on this clonotype: One end of the junction is discordant with germline, which a read error may explain. The rearrangement joins TRBV5-6 to TRBJ2-5, with D maybe TRBD2 (5 bases). This CDR3 has 18 amino acids. From germline, CDR1 is SGHDT and CDR2 YYEEEE. The CDR3, as DNA: TGTGCCAGCAGCTTGGTCCCGGCGGGCTTTCGAGCCTCGGAGACCCAGCACTTC. This translates into CASSLVPAGFRASETQHF.

The rearrangement links TRBV21-1 to TRBJ2-1; TRBD2 reflects the table's D call only, with no check against the DNA. TRBV21-1 is a listed pseudogene. The CDR3 has 15 residues. CDR3 bases: TGTGCCAGCAGCGGGGGGGGAAGCGGGATCAATGAGCAGTTCTTC. Its protein product is CASSGGGSGINEQFF.

Worth noting for this clonotype: The CDR3 does not end in the conserved phenylalanine or tryptophan, so this is likely a read error. V is TRBV11-2 and J is TRBJ2-1, with 9 bases fitting TRBD2. J was trimmed by 9 bases and V by 3 bases; bases with no gene match: 6. This CDR3 contains 14 residues. CDR1 and CDR2 from the germline V gene are SGHAT and FQNNGV. The CDR3 reads CASSFASGASEQFL. Here the CDR3 DNA reads TGTGCCAGCAGCTTTGCTAGCGGGGCCAGTGAGCAGTTCTTA.

To note about this clonotype: A read error is likely, as this CDR3 ends without the conserved phenylalanine or tryptophan. The chain carries TRBV11-2 and TRBJ1-2; D not certain. The CDR3 has 12 amino acids. V lost 2 bases to trimming and J lost 8 bases, with 9 bases between them. Germline V gene lookup returns CDR1 SGHAT and CDR2 FQNNGV. The CDR3 protein is CASSLSDFGYTI. CDR3 in DNA: TGTGCCAGCAGCTTAAGTGACTTCGGCTACACCATC.

On this clonotype itself: The junction does not match germline at one end; this may be a read error. The V call is TRBV4-1, the J call TRBJ2-7; possibly TRBD1 for D (6 bases). The CDR3 is 15 amino acids. CDR1 and CDR2 (germline): MGHRA, YSYEKL. The CDR3 is CARSQDPGASYEQHF. The CDR3 DNA reads as TGCGCCCGCAGCCAAGACCCAGGGGCATCCTACGAGCAACACTTC.

This chain uses TRBV11-2 with TRBJ1-1, with D uncertain. This CDR3 comprises 15 residues. The germline CDR1 and CDR2 sequences are SGHAT and FQNNGV. V lost 6 bases, J lost 0 bases, and 14 bases lay in between. The CDR3 coding sequence is TGTGCCAGCAGTCTTATTGGTGCTTTGAACACTGAAGCTTTCTTT. Encoded protein: CASSLIGALNTEAFF.

Regarding this clonotype: Compared with germline, one end of the junction differs, possibly owing to a read error. The chain is built from TRBV11-2 and TRBJ1-1, with D tentatively TRBD1 (6 bases). Germline CDR1 SGHAT, CDR2 FQNNGV. The CDR3 has 14 residues. The CDR3 coding sequence is TGTGCCTGCAGCCCGGGGGGCGCGAACACTGAAGCTTTCTTT. This encodes CACSPGGANTEAFF.

As for this clonotype: Compared with germline, one end of the junction differs, possibly owing to a read error. V and J are TRBV5-6 and TRBJ1-5; 7 nucleotides align to TRBD1. This CDR3 spans 15 amino acids. CDR1 is SGHDT, CDR2 YYEEEE, per germline. Written as DNA, the CDR3 is TGTGCCAGCAGCTTGGCGATAGGGGGCAATCAGCCCCGGCATTTT. Encoded protein: CASSLAIGGNQPRHF.

The rearrangement links TRBV5-1 to TRBJ2-3; weak D call: TRBD2 (6 bases). V lost 4 bases and J lost 5, with 14 bases in between. The CDR3 consists of 14 residues. CDR1 and CDR2 from the germline V gene are SGHRS and YFSETQ. CDR3 in amino acids: CASSPWSGEDTQYF. The CDR3 DNA is TGCGCCAGCAGCCCTTGGTCGGGGGAAGATACGCAGTATTTT.

The rearrangement links TRBV12-3 or TRBV12-4 to TRBJ2-5; no definite D call. V lost 2 bases and J 2 bases, leaving 9 bases between the germline ends. The CDR3 is 14 amino acids. In nucleotides, the CDR3 is TGTGCCAGCAGTTTACTAGAAAGGCAAGAGACCCAGTACTTC. Amino acid sequence: CASSLLERQETQYF.

As to this clonotype: Its ends do not fully match the called genes, so a read error is possible. This sequence joins TRBV29-1 and TRBJ1-2, with D maybe TRBD1 (5 bases). Germline lookup yields CDR1 SQVTM and CDR2 ANQGSEA. This CDR3 has 15 amino acids. CDR3 bases: TGCAGCGTTGATGTGGTAGGGGCGACCCTGGGAGGCTACACCTTT. This translates into CSVDVVGATLGGYTF.

As regards this clonotype: The junction departs from germline at one end; a sequencing error may be responsible. The gene calls are TRBV6-2 or TRBV6-3 and TRBJ2-7; weak D call: TRBD1 (5 bases). CDR1 and CDR2 (germline): MNHEY, SVGEGT. The CDR3 length is 14 residues. CDR3 bases: TGTGCCAGCAGCGATCAGACAGCACCCTACGAGCAGCACTTC. Its protein is CASSDQTAPYEQHF.

The J gene is TRBJ1-2, the V gene TRBV12-3 or TRBV12-4; a possible D gene is TRBD1 (5 bases). This CDR3 spans 12 amino acids. The CDR3 reads CTSSLGVRGYTF. CDR3 bases: TGTACTAGCAGTTTAGGGGTGCGAGGCTACACCTTC.

With regard to this clonotype: With a much larger clone just one base away, this may be a read error. The rearrangement uses TRBV4-3 and TRBJ2-1, with a possible D match to TRBD2 (7 bases). The germline CDR1 and CDR2 sequences are LGHNA and YSLEER. This CDR3 region has 17 residues. CDR3 DNA: TGCGCCAGAAGCCCAAGAGGGAGGGGGAGCTCCTACAATGAGCAGTTCTTC. It specifies CARSPRGRGSSYNEQFF.

V gene TRBV29-1 combines with J gene TRBJ2-7; TRBD1 agrees at 7 bases. Germline CDR1 and CDR2: SQVTM and ANQGSEA. The CDR3 runs to 15 residues. V shed 8 bases, J shed 2 bases, and the junction held 15 bases outside the gene matches. The CDR3 here is CSIVAGGRFAYEQYF. CDR3 bases: TGCAGCATTGTGGCAGGGGGTAGATTTGCCTACGAGCAGTACTTC.

Of note for this clonotype: At one end, the junction sequence differs from germline, possibly due to a read error. This chain connects TRBV11-2 to TRBJ1-1; 7 bases match TRBD1. The CDR3 runs 15 residues. In germline, CDR1 is SGHAT, CDR2 FQNNGV. CDR3 bases: TGTACCAGCAGGTCCCGGGCCACAGGGGACGCTGAAGCTTTCTTT. It yields the protein CTSRSRATGDAEAFF.

Turning to this clonotype: Since a much larger clone is just one base distant, this may be a read error. The rearrangement links TRBV12-3 or TRBV12-4 to TRBJ1-2, with D hard to call. V shed 5 bases and J shed 2 bases, with 12 bases lying between them. The CDR3 spans 14 residues. The CDR3 sequence is CASSPRRMNYGYTF. Here the CDR3 DNA reads TGTGCCAGCAGTCCCCGTAGGATGAACTATGGCTACACCTTC.

This chain links TRBV20-1 with TRBJ1-4; D is uncertain. Per the germline V gene, CDR1 is DFQATT and CDR2 is SNEGSKA (reference sequence). The CDR3 spans 11 residues. As DNA, the CDR3 is TGCAGCGGGATAGTTAATGAAAAACTGTTTTTT. Translated: CSGIVNEKLFF.

This clonotype was seen at least ten times. V usage is TRBV6-2 or TRBV6-3 and J usage is TRBJ1-5; D perhaps matches TRBD1 (5 bases). Germline lookup yields CDR1 MNHEY and CDR2 SVGEGT. The CDR3 is made up of 14 amino acids. Trimming removed 7 bases at V and 0 bases at J, with 10 bases between. The CDR3 bases are TGTGCCAGCACCCGGGACGGTAGCAATCAGCCCCAGCATTTT. Protein product: CASTRDGSNQPQHF.